This T cell receptor (beta chain) was sequenced for a study of regulatory T cells in long-lasting Graves disease. Overall study context: Persistence in Graves' disease required over 5 years of antithyroid drugs plus positive TSH receptor antibodies.

The CDR3 has 14 residues. V lost 6 bases and J lost 1, with 10 bases in between. CDR1 MNHNS and CDR2 SASEGT come from the germline V gene. Comments on this clonotype: Its antigen remains unidentified.

Findings and limits, study-wide: Compared with new cases, persistent Graves' patients showed reduced TCR diversity.

TCR beta libraries were built with iRepertoire HTBI primers and Arm-PCR of CDR3 regions. Authors' processing steps: Throughout the samples, researchers identified 50 to 75 TRBV and 13 to 15 TRBJ segments. TCRdb called the multiplex PCR reads again in MiXCR, with one record for every CDR3 protein. These V and J calls rely on TCRdb rather than the paper's analysis. The table records approximately 400,000 distinct CDR3 sequences, about 20% of them present only once. Time point given: persistent/refractory GD, antithyroid drugs over 5 years with positive TRAb. PBMCs provided the RNA from which the TCR library was made.

The specimen was peripheral blood mononuclear cells (PBMCs), collected when the disease was refractory, from a patient treated with antithyroid drugs. This sequence originates from a female donor with Graves disease. The chain is built from TRBV6-1 and TRBJ2-4; the D is unclear. The CDR3 spells CASRTMMAKNIQYF. For the CDR3, the DNA is TGTGCCAGCAGGACGATGATGGCCAAAAACATTCAGTACTTC.